This entry concerns a single TCR beta chain. Antigen specificity is unknown. This sample was taken from a study of beta chain features in type 1 diabetes. Study results and caveats: Moderately but significantly shorter TCRB CDR3s were found in Type 1 diabetes patients in all four CD4+ subsets.

Expressed TCRB transcripts were sequenced, since all the RNA that had been isolated was reverse transcribed. Clones were read by immunoSEQ multiplex PCR, and TCRdb kept only the in-frame ones, dropping some. The sample carries approximately 140,000 clones, around a tenth recorded once. A sort by CD45RO/CCR7/CD25/CD127/CD95/CD27 yielded CD4+ naive, central memory, regulatory and stem cell-like memory cells. This CDR3 is 14 amino acids long. The trim removed 5 bases at V and 10 bases at J, leaving 9 bases unmatched. Germline V gives CDR1 SGDLS, CDR2 YYNGEE. Source material: central memory CD4+ T cells from blood. The sequence was obtained from a woman in her forties in good health. The V call is TRBV9, the J call TRBJ1-4; 9 bases match TRBD1. CDR3 protein: CASRLRDREGKLFF. The CDR3 nucleotides are TGTGCCAGCAGACTCCGGGACAGGGAGGGAAAACTGTTTTTT. Looking up the rest from reference TRBV9 and TRBJ1-4 gives the full variable domain: DSGVTQTPKHLITATGQRVTLRCSPRSGDLSVYWYQQSLDQGLQFLIQYYNGEERAKGNILERFSAQQFPDLHSELNLSSLELGDSALYFCASRLRDREGKLFFGSGTQLSVL.